One and the same sample provided the 23 T cell receptor beta chains below, sequenced in a study of blood T cells in healthy people across ages. The second PCR ran roughly 6 to 11 cycles with a sample-barcoded 5' primer and J-beta primers. TCRdb used MiXCR to reprocess the 5' RACE reads, holding one entry per CDR3 protein. This sample has roughly 1,000,000 distinct CDR3 sequences, with about 25% found just once. These data were also filed under a second study, of T cells of mothers and their children.

Sequencing was carried out using blood. These receptors all stem from a girl between 2 and 10 years old in good health.

The table lists this clonotype with a few counts. This sequence joins TRBV11-2 and TRBJ2-4, with unresolved D. The CDR3 is made up of 13 amino acids. The V and J ends lost 4 bases and 8 bases respectively, with 12 bases between them. CDR1 is SGHAT and CDR2 is FQNNGV in the germline V gene. This CDR3 is CASSSTLLDIQYF. In nucleotides, the CDR3 is TGTGCCAGCAGCTCGACACTGCTGGACATTCAGTACTTC.

This clonotype was counted between two and nine times. V and J are TRBV5-5 and TRBJ1-4, with a possible D match to TRBD1 (5 bases). This CDR3 spans 16 amino acids. Looked up from germline, CDR1 is SGHKS and CDR2 is YYEKEE (reference sequence). V gave up 2 bases and J gave up 6 bases, with 17 bases separating them. Here the CDR3 DNA reads TGTGCCAGCAGCTTCCGAGGGTGGTTAGGGGATGAAAAACTGTTTTTT. It is translated as CASSFRGWLGDEKLFF.

V usage is TRBV7-2 and J usage is TRBJ2-7; TRBD2 matches 12 bases. J lost 6 bases, V lost 1 base, and 13 bases had no gene match. The CDR3 is made up of 18 amino acids. CDR1 is SGHTA and CDR2 is FQGNSA in the germline V gene. The DNA of the CDR3 is TGTGCCAGCAGCTTAGTAAGCACTAGCGGGGGGATTAGGGGCGAGCAGTACTTC. This codes for CASSLVSTSGGIRGEQYF.

V and J are TRBV4-2 and TRBJ2-5, with D possibly TRBD1 on 5 matching bases. The CDR3 is 13 residues long. From germline, CDR1 is LGHNA and CDR2 YNFKEQ. Trimming took 1 base from V and 3 from J, leaving 6 bases between them. DNA of the CDR3: TGTGCCAGCAGCCAAGTGACAGAAGAGACCCAGTACTTC. It specifies CASSQVTEETQYF.

The table lists this clonotype with a count of one. J is TRBJ2-5 and V is TRBV12-3 or TRBV12-4; possibly TRBD1 or TRBD2 for D (6 bases each). Trimming shortened V by 4 bases and J by 4 bases, and 19 bases separated the two germline ends. The CDR3 has 16 residues. The CDR3 reads CASSSRTSPRGETQYF. CDR3 coding DNA: TGTGCCAGCAGTTCCCGAACTAGCCCCAGGGGAGAGACCCAGTACTTC.

V gene TRBV6-2 or TRBV6-3 combines with J gene TRBJ1-2, with D unclear. Deletions cut 3 bases from V and 6 bases from J, with 11 bases between. CDR1 and CDR2 (germline): MNHEY, SVGEGT. The CDR3 extends over 13 amino acids. CDR3 in DNA: TGTGCCAGCAGTTATTGGGTCGATGATGGCTACACCTTC. This translates into CASSYWVDDGYTF.

This clonotype has only one observation. The gene calls are TRBV4-1 and TRBJ1-3; unclear D gene. Germline assignment: CDR1 MGHRA and CDR2 YSYEKL. The CDR3 covers 18 residues. V lost 2 bases to trimming and J lost 0 bases, with 17 bases between them. The CDR3 here is CASSQLHAGSLSGNTIYF. In DNA form, the CDR3 reads TGCGCCAGCAGCCAACTGCACGCGGGGTCCCTCTCTGGAAACACCATATATTTT.

This chain links TRBV20-1 with TRBJ2-7; 7 positions match TRBD1. This CDR3 has 13 amino acids. CDR1 and CDR2 from the germline V gene are DFQATT and SNEGSKA (reference sequence). V shed 3 bases, J shed 0 bases, and the junction held 2 bases outside the gene matches. The CDR3 bases are TGCAGTGCTAGCGGACAGGTCTCCTACGAGCAGTACTTC. Its protein is CSASGQVSYEQYF.

This clonotype was observed once. The rearrangement joins TRBV29-1 to TRBJ2-7; a possible D gene is TRBD1 (5 bases). The CDR3 runs 13 residues. Germline V gives CDR1 SQVTM, CDR2 ANQGSEA. Trimming removed 4 bases from V and 5 bases from J, with 15 bases in between. CDR3 nucleotides: TGCAGCGTTGTCAGGGATGGGTTAGACGAGCAGTACTTC. Amino acids: CSVVRDGLDEQYF.

This clonotype was picked up a small number of times. The chain is built from TRBV29-1 and TRBJ1-2; 8 bases map to TRBD1. V gave up 7 bases and J gave up 7 bases; unmatched junction bases: 11. This CDR3 contains 13 residues. Germline CDR1 SQVTM, CDR2 ANQGSEA. The CDR3 here is CSATGQEVAGYTF. CDR3 in DNA: TGCAGCGCGACGGGACAGGAAGTTGCTGGCTACACCTTC.

The chain carries TRBV20-1 and TRBJ2-2; 7 nucleotides align to TRBD2. CDR1 is DFQATT, CDR2 SNEGSKA, per germline (reference sequence). The CDR3 sequence is 11 residues long. V lost 5 bases and J lost 6; bases outside the gene matches: 0. DNA of the CDR3: TGCAGTGCTGGACTAGCCGGGGAGCTGTTTTTT. Its translation: CSAGLAGELFF.

The rearrangement joins TRBV5-1 to TRBJ2-6; tentatively, D is TRBD1 (6 bases). CDR3 length equals 16 residues. V dropped 1 base and J dropped 0 bases, with 8 bases sitting between them. Germline assignment: CDR1 SGHRS and CDR2 YFSETQ. Written as DNA, the CDR3 is TGCGCCAGCAGCTTGACGGACAGCTCTGGGGCCAACGTCCTGACTTTC. It codes for CASSLTDSSGANVLTF.

This rearrangement joins TRBV5-1 to TRBJ1-1; D remains ambiguous. Germline V lookup: CDR1 SGHRS, CDR2 YFSETQ. The CDR3 totals 13 residues. V was pared by 0 bases and J by 8 bases, with 11 bases between. CDR3 coding DNA: TGCGCCAGCAGCTTGGAAATTGGAAGGGAAGCTTTCTTT. It codes for CASSLEIGREAFF.

This clonotype was picked up a small number of times. The chain recombines TRBV19 with TRBJ1-2; D uncertain. Germline CDR1 is LNHDA and CDR2 is SQIVND (reference sequence). V was trimmed by 6 bases and J by 0 bases, leaving 14 bases between them. The CDR3 runs 15 residues. The CDR3 loop is CASSPPGSPNYGYTF. In nucleotides, the CDR3 is TGTGCCAGTAGCCCCCCCGGGAGCCCTAACTATGGCTACACCTTC.

This clonotype occurred a few times. The V gene is TRBV7-2, the J gene TRBJ1-2, with 10 nucleotides matching TRBD1. With 4 bases clipped from V and 7 bases from J, the junction kept 0 bases outside the gene matches. There are 12 residues in the CDR3. The V gene's germline CDR1 is SGHTA and CDR2 FQGNSA. In DNA form, the CDR3 reads TGTGCCAGCAGCTGGACAGGGGGTGGCTACACCTTC. Translation: CASSWTGGGYTF.

This clonotype was counted a few times. The chain uses TRBV7-2 and TRBJ2-5, with 7 bases identical to TRBD2. The J segment lost 3 bases and the V segment lost 1 base, leaving 8 bases of the junction unmatched. The CDR3 has 16 amino acids. The germline gives CDR1 SGHTA, CDR2 FQGNSA. CDR3 DNA: TGTGCCAGCAGCTTAGGTATCGCGGGGAGGGAAGAGACCCAGTACTTC. This gives the protein CASSLGIAGREETQYF.

For the CDR3, the DNA is TGTGCCACCTGGCAGGGAGGTGTGAACACTGAAGCTTTCTTT. Its translation is CATWQGGVNTEAFF. The chain couples TRBV10-3 to TRBJ1-1, with TRBD1 as a possible D gene (5 bases). V was pared by 10 bases and J by 0 bases, with 15 bases between. There are 14 residues in the CDR3. In germline, CDR1 is ENHRY, CDR2 SYGVKD.

The genes are TRBV11-2 and TRBJ2-7; 11 bases fit TRBD2. J lost 9 bases, V lost 4 bases, and 2 bases had no gene match. CDR3 size: 12 residues. Germline CDR1 and CDR2: SGHAT and FQNNGV. The CDR3, as DNA: TGTGCCAGCAGCTCCGGGACTAGCGGGCAGTACTTC. Amino acid sequence: CASSSGTSGQYF.

This clonotype has only a few counts. The rearrangement links TRBV20-1 to TRBJ2-3; D might be TRBD2 (6 bases). CDR3 length: 16 residues. V was clipped by 0 bases and J by 6 bases, with 19 bases between them. Germline assignment: CDR1 DFQATT and CDR2 SNEGSKA (reference sequence). The CDR3 sequence: CSARDYISAGWDTQYF. Here the CDR3 DNA reads TGCAGTGCTAGAGATTATATTTCGGCGGGGTGGGATACGCAGTATTTT.

This chain uses TRBV6-1 with TRBJ2-1; the D is unclear. V lost 7 bases to trimming and J lost 8 bases, with 6 bases between them. CDR1 and CDR2 from the germline V gene are MNHNS and SASEGT. The CDR3 totals 10 residues. DNA of the CDR3: TGTGCCAGCATGGGCGATGAGCAGTTCTTC. Translating it yields CASMGDEQFF.

The V gene is TRBV10-3, the J gene TRBJ2-5; tentative D call: TRBD2 (6 bases). The J call is uncertain, as TRBJ2-1 better fits the DNA end. Germline lookup yields CDR1 ENHRY and CDR2 SYGVKD. The CDR3 length is 13 residues. CDR3 sequence (DNA): TGTGCCACCTCATATCACCCGGGGGATGAGCAGTTCTTC. It translates to CATSYHPGDEQFF.

J is TRBJ2-5 and V is TRBV5-4; D may match TRBD1 or TRBD2 (5 bases each). The J call may be faulty, since TRBJ2-1 better matches the DNA end. Germline assignment: CDR1 SGHNT and CDR2 YYREEE (reference sequence). The CDR3 sequence is 14 residues long. The CDR3 is CASSLERRDGEQFF. CDR3 in DNA: TGTGCCAGCAGCTTGGAGCGTCGGGACGGAGAGCAGTTCTTC.

The chain employs TRBV3-1 and TRBJ1-3; D is uncertain. This CDR3 region has 14 residues. Germline V lookup: CDR1 LGHDT, CDR2 YNNKEL (reference sequence). Trimming left V 1 base short and J 0 bases short, with 4 bases between. The CDR3 DNA follows: TGTGCCAGCAGCCAAGCGGTCTCTGGAAACACCATATATTTT. Its protein is CASSQAVSGNTIYF.